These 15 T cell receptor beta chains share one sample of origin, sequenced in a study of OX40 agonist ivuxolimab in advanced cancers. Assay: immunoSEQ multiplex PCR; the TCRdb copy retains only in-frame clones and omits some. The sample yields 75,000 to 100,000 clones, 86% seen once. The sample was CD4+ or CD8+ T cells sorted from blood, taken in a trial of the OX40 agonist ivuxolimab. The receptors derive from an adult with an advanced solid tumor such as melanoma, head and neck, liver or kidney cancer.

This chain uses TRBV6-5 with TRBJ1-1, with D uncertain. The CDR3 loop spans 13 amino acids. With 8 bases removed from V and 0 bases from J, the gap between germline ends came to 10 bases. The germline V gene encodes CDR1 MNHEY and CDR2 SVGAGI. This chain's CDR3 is CASGNPLNTEAFF. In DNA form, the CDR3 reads TGTGCCAGCGGTAACCCACTGAACACTGAAGCTTTCTTT.

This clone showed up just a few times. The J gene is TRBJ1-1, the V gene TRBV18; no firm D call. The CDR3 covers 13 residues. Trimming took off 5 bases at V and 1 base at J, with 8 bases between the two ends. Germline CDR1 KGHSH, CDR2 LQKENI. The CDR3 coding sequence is TGTGCCAGCTCAACACAAGGGAACACTGAAGCTTTCTTT. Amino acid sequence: CASSTQGNTEAFF. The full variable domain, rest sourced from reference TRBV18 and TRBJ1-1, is NAGVMQNPRHLVRRRGQEARLRCSPMKGHSHVYWYRQLPEEGLKFMVYLQKENIIDESGMPKERFSAEFPKEGPSILRIQQVVRGDSAAYFCASSTQGNTEAFFGQGTRLTVV.

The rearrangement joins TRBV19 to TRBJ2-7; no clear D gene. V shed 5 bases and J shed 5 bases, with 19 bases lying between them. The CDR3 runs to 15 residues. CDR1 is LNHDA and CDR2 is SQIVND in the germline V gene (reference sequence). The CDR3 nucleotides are TGTGCCAGTAGTCCAAGTGGGGTCCGCCCGGACGAGCAGTACTTC. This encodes CASSPSGVRPDEQYF.

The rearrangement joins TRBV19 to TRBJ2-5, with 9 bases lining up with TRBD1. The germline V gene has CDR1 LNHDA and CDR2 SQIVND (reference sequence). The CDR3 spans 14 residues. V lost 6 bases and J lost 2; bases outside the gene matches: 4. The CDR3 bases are TGTGCCAGTAGAGCGGACAGGGGTCAAGAGACCCAGTACTTC. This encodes CASRADRGQETQYF.

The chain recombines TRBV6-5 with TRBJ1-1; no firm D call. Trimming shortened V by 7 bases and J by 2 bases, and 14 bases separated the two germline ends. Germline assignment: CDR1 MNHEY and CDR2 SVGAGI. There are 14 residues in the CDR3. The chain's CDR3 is CASMAPRYNTEAFF. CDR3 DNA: TGTGCCAGCATGGCCCCTCGATACAACACTGAAGCTTTCTTT.

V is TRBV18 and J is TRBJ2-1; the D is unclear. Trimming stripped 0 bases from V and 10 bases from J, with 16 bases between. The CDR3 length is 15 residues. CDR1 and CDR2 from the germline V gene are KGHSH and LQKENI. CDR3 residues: CASSPPSRPSEEQFF. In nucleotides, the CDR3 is TGTGCCAGCTCACCACCTTCGCGGCCCAGTGAGGAGCAGTTCTTC. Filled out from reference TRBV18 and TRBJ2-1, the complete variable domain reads NAGVMQNPRHLVRRRGQEARLRCSPMKGHSHVYWYRQLPEEGLKFMVYLQKENIIDESGMPKERFSAEFPKEGPSILRIQQVVRGDSAAYFCASSPPSRPSEEQFFGPGTRLTVL.

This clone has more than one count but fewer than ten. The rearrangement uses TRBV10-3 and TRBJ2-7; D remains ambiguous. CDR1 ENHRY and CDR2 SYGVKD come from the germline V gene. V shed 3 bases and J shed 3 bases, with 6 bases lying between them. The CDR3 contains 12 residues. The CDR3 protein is CAISDDSYEQYF. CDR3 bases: TGTGCCATCAGTGACGATAGCTACGAGCAGTACTTC.

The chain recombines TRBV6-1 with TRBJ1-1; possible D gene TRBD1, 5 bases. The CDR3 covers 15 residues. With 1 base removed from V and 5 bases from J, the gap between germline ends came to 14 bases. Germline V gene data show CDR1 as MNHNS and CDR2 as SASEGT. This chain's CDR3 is CASSEGSAGRTEAFF. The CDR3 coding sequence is TGTGCCAGCAGTGAAGGTTCGGCAGGGCGGACTGAAGCTTTCTTT.

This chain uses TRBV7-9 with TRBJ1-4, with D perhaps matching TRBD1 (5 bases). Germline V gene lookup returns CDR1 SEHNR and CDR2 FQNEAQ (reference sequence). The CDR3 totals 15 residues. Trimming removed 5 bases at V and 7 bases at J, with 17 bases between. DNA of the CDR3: TGTGCCAGCAGCCCCCAGGAGGGGCGGTCTGAAAAACTGTTTTTT. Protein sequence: CASSPQEGRSEKLFF.

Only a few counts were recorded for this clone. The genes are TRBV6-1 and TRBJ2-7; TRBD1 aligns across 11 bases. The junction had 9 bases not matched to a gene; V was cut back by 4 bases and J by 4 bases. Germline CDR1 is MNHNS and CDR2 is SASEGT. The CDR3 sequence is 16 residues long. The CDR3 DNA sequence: TGTGCCAGCAGTGTTACCGGGACAGGGGGATTGTACGAGCAGTACTTC. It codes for CASSVTGTGGLYEQYF.

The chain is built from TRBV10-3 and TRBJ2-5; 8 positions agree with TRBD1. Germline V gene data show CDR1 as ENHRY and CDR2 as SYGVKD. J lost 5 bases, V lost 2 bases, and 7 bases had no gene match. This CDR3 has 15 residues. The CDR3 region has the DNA TGTGCCATCAGTGAGCTCAGGACAGGGTCGGAGACCCAGTACTTC. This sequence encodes CAISELRTGSETQYF.

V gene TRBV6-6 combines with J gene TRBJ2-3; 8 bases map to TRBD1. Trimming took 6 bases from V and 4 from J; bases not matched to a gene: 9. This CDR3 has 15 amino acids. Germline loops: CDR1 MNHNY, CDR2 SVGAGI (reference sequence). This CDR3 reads CASSPPGQASDTQYF. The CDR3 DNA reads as TGTGCCAGCAGCCCACCGGGACAGGCCTCAGATACGCAGTATTTT.

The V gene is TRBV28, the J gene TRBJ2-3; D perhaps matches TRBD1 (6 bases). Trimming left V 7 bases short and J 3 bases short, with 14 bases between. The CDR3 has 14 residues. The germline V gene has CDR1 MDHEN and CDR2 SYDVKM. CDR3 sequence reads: CASKGPGETDTQYF. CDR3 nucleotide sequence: TGTGCCAGCAAAGGACCAGGGGAGACAGATACGCAGTATTTT. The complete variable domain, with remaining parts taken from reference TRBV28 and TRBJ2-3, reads DVKVTQSSRYLVKRTGEKVFLECVQDMDHENMFWYRQDPGLGLRLIYFSYDVKMKEKGDIPEGYSVSREKKERFSLILESASTNQTSMYLCASKGPGETDTQYFGPGTRLTVL.

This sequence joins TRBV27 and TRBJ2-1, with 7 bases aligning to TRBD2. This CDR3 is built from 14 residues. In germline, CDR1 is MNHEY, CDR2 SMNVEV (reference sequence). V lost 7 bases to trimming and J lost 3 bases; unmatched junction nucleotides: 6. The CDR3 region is CASKERDDYNEQFF. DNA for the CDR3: TGTGCCAGCAAGGAGCGGGATGACTACAATGAGCAGTTCTTC.

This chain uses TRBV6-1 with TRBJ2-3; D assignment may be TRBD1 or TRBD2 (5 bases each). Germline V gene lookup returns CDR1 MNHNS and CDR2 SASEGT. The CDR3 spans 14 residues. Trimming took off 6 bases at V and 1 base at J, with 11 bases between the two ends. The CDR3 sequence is CASSPLGGTDTQYF. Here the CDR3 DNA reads TGTGCCAGCAGCCCCTTGGGGGGCACAGATACGCAGTATTTT.